This is a list of T cell receptor beta chains from one sample in a study of blood T cell repertoires in COVID-19. Sequencing used immunoSEQ multiplex PCR; TCRdb keeps in-frame clones, though not all of them. The data contain some 38,000 clones, 90% of them seen just once; the ten biggest clones take up less than 30%. The sequenced material came from peripheral blood. All receptors come from a man aged 55-75 years with active or convalescent COVID-19. The CDR3 runs from the conserved cysteine through the conserved F or W. Fields, in order: D gene, clone size, V gene, J gene, CDR3 protein, CDR3 DNA. A D gene is named only where the DNA matches it firmly. Size values are once, few and many counts, or a class for expanded clones, and some rows have none.

>TRBD2|NA|TRBV18|TRBJ2-1
CASSLSGTSDYHNEQFF
TGTGCCAGCTCACTATCCGGGACTAGCGACTACCACAATGAGCAGTTCTTC
>NA|NA|TRBV27|TRBJ2-5
CASTPHGLETQYF
TGTGCCAGCACCCCCCACGGGTTGGAGACCCAGTACTTC
>TRBD1|NA|TRBV6-5|TRBJ1-2
CASRRTGEVSGYTF
TGTGCCAGCAGAAGGACAGGGGAAGTTTCTGGCTACACCTTC
>TRBD2|NA|TRBV18|TRBJ2-7
CASSPPGLAFFHEQYF
TGTGCCAGCTCGCCCCCGGGACTAGCGTTCTTCCACGAGCAGTACTTC
>NA|NA|TRBV19|TRBJ2-3
CASSSTGTKDTQYF
TGTGCCAGTAGCTCCACAGGTACCAAGGATACGCAGTATTTT
>NA|NA|TRBV6-5|TRBJ1-5
CASSNNRVNQPQHF
TGTGCCAGCAGTAACAACAGGGTCAATCAGCCCCAGCATTTT
>NA|once|TRBV21-1|TRBJ2-2
CASSKVDSVTSPATFTGELFF
TGTGCCAGCAGCAAAGTCGACTCCGTGACTAGCCCCGCCACCTTCACCGGGGAGCTGTTTTTT
>NA|NA|TRBV28|TRBJ2-7
CASRPSAGPFFYEQYF
TGTGCCAGCAGACCATCCGCGGGCCCCTTTTTCTACGAGCAGTACTTC
>TRBD1|NA|TRBV20-1|TRBJ1-4
CSASGQDGVYRDEKLFF
TGCAGTGCTAGTGGACAGGATGGGGTGTATCGGGATGAAAAACTGTTTTTT
>TRBD1|NA|TRBV6-1|TRBJ2-2
CASSEGPGTANTGELFF
TGTGCCAGCAGTGAAGGTCCGGGGACAGCGAACACCGGGGAGCTGTTTTTT
>TRBD2|NA|TRBV7-8|TRBJ2-4
CASSPFGLAVAKNIQYF
TGTGCCAGCAGCCCCTTTGGGCTAGCGGTAGCCAAAAACATTCAGTACTTC
>TRBD2|NA|TRBV4-1|TRBJ2-3
CASSQEGPSGGTRTDTQYF
TGCGCCAGCAGCCAAGAGGGGCCTAGCGGGGGTACACGCACAGATACGCAGTATTTT
>NA|NA|TRBV6-4|TRBJ1-1
CASSETTGSKAFF
TGTGCCAGCAGTGAAACGACAGGATCTAAAGCTTTCTTT
>NA|NA|TRBV6-2/TRBV6-3|TRBJ2-5
CASSYSRLAQETQYF
TGTGCCAGCAGTTACTCGAGGCTAGCTCAAGAGACCCAGTACTTC
>TRBD1|NA|TRBV6-1|TRBJ1-1
CASSEGDSRPLNTEAFF
TGTGCCAGCAGTGAAGGGGACAGCCGACCCCTGAACACTGAAGCTTTCTTT
>NA|few|TRBV19|TRBJ2-3
CATSLGPASTDTQYF
TGTGCCACCTCCTTGGGGCCGGCGAGCACAGATACGCAGTATTTT
>NA|NA|TRBV28|TRBJ2-1
CASSPPRGGEQFF
TGTGCCAGCAGTCCCCCACGGGGAGGTGAGCAGTTCTTC
>TRBD2|NA|TRBV4-1|TRBJ2-7
CASSQAPILPNKRLAGGNEQYF
TGCGCCAGCAGCCAGGCCCCGATTCTCCCCAATAAGCGACTAGCGGGAGGAAACGAGCAGTACTTC
>NA|few|TRBV7-2|TRBJ2-2
CASSLHTGNTGELFF
TGTGCCAGCAGCTTACATACCGGGAACACCGGGGAGCTGTTTTTT
>TRBD2|once|TRBV18|TRBJ2-7
CASSPPSGTSPHEQYF
TGTGCCAGCTCACCACCCTCCGGGACTAGTCCCCACGAGCAGTACTTC
>NA|NA|TRBV11-3|TRBJ2-1
CASSLDSQGPYNEQFF
TGTGCCAGCAGCTTAGACTCACAGGGTCCCTACAATGAGCAGTTCTTC
>TRBD1|NA|TRBV28|TRBJ1-1
CEARTGETSEAFF
TGTGAAGCACGGACAGGGGAGACCTCTGAAGCTTTCTTT
>NA|NA|TRBV9|TRBJ2-7
CASSPRQAFEQYF
TGTGCCAGCAGCCCCCGGCAGGCGTTCGAGCAGTACTTC